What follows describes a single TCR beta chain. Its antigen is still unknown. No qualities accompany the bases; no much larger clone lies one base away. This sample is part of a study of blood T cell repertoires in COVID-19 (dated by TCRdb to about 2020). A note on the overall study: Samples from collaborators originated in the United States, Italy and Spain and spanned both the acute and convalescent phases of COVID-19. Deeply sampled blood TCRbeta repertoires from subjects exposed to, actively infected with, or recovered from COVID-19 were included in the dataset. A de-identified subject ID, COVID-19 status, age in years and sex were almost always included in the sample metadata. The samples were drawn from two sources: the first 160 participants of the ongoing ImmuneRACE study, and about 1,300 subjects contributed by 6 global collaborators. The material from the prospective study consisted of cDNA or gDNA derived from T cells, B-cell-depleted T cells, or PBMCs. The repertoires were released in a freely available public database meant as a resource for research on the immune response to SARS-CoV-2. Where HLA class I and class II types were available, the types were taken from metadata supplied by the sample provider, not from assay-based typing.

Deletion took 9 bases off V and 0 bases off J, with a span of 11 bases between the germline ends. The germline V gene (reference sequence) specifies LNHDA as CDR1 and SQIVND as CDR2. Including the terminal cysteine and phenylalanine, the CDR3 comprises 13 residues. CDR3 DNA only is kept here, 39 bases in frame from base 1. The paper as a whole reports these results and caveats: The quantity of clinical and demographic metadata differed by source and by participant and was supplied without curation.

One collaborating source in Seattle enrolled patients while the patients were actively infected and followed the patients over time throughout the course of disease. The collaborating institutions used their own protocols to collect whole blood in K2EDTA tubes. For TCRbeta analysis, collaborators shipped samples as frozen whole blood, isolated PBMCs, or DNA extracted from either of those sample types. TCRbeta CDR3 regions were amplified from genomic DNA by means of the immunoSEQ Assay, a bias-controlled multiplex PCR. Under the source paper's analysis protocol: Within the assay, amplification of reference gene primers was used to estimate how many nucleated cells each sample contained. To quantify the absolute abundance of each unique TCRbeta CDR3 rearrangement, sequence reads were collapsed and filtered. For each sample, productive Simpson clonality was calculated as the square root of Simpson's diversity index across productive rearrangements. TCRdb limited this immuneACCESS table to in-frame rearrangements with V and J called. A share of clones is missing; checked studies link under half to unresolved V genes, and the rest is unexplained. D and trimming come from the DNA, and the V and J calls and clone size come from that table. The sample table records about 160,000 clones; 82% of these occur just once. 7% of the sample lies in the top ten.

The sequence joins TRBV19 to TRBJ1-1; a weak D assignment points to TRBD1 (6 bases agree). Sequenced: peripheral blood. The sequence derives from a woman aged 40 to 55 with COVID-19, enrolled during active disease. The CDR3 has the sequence CASLTGLNTEAFF. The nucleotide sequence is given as TGTGCCAGCCTGACAGGATTGAACACTGAAGCTTTCTTT. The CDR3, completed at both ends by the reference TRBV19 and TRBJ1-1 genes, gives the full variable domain DGGITQSPKYLFRKEGQNVTLSCEQNLNHDAMYWYRQDPGQGLRLIYYSQIVNDFQKGDIAEGYSVSREKKESFPLTVTSAQKNPTAFYLCASLTGLNTEAFFGQGTRLTVV.